This paragraph reports one TCR beta chain. What it recognizes is unknown. Germline loops: CDR1 LGHNA, CDR2 YSLEER. The J segment lost 5 bases and the V segment lost 6 bases, leaving 9 bases of the junction unmatched. CDR3 length: 15 amino acids. The PCR used 60 Vbeta and 13 Jbeta primers. Only in-frame clones appear in the TCRdb table, and some are missing; sequencing was by immunoSEQ multiplex PCR. The sample records some 170,000 clones, 80% to 90% being singletons. This record comes from a study of cytomegalovirus exposure and HLA in healthy donors. At the level of the study: Unique TCRs numbering some 77 million, obtained from HLA-typed donors, made up an early data release.

Study-level results: The authors listed some 160 TCR beta chains as cytomegalovirus-associated. Most of the CMV-associated TCR beta chains (in a later analysis) appeared to be HLA-restricted. Available immune exposure information was restricted to CMV serostatus only.

The source of this sequence is a woman aged 25 to 39 in good health and CMV-seropositive. Sequenced: PBMCs. The gene calls are TRBV4-3 and TRBJ1-5, with TRBD1 matching 8 bases. The CDR3 sequence is CASSQRTGRHQPQHF. Here the CDR3 DNA reads TGCGCCAGCAGTCAAAGGACAGGGCGACATCAGCCCCAGCATTTT.